This T cell receptor beta chain appears in the sequencing data of a study of T-cell memory formation after mild COVID-19. Study as a whole: Across donors, TCR clusters were largely donor specific.

TCRdb re-derived calls from the 5' RACE reads in MiXCR, one entry per CDR3 protein. This table holds about 390,000 distinct CDR3 sequences, around a sixth found once. The V end lost 0 bases, the J end lost 4 bases, and 21 bases lay between the germline ends. From germline, CDR1 is GTSNPN and CDR2 SVGIG (reference sequence). This CDR3 spans 18 amino acids. Study outcomes and limitations: Day 37-peaking second-wave clones had unconfirmed SARS-CoV-2 specificity. Mostly located in CM and EM were contracting CD4+ clones, with contracting CD8+ clones located in EMRA.

This clonotype was observed at least ten times. The antigen remains undetermined. The J gene is TRBJ2-2, the V gene TRBV30; D is unresolved. What was sequenced was PBMCs or a T cell subset sorted from them (not recorded which). The clonotype comes from a man between 18 and 29 years old who had mild COVID-19 (a few samples of this study predate the infection). Cell type and time point are not known. This chain's CDR3 is CAWSVQSRINLGTGELFF. CDR3 nucleotide sequence: TGTGCCTGGAGTGTACAGAGCAGAATAAACCTGGGCACCGGGGAGCTGTTTTTT. Drawing the rest from reference TRBV30 and TRBJ2-2, the complete variable domain is SQTIHQWPATLVQPVGSPLSLECTVEGTSNPNLYWYRQAAGRGLQLLFYSVGIGQISSEVPQNLSASRPQDRQFILSSKKLLLSDSGFYLCAWSVQSRINLGTGELFFGEGSRLTVL.